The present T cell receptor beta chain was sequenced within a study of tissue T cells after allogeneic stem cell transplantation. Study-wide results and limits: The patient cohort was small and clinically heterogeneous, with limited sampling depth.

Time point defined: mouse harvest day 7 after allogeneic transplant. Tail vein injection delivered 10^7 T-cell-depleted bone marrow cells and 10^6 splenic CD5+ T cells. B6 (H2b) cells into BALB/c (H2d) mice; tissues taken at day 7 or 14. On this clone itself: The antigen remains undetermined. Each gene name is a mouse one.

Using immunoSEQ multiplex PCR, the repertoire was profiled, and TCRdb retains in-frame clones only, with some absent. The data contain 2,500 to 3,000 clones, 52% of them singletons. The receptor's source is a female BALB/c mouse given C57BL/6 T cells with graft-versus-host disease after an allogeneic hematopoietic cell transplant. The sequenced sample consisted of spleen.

CDR3 DNA, as far as it was read: TGTGCCAGCAGTCGCAGGGGGGGAAACACAGAAGTCTTC. Its protein product is CASSRRGGNTEVF. The entire CDR3 reads CASSRRGGNTEVFF. J is TRBJ1-1 and V is TRBV26; 7 bases align to TRBD1. The read gets to within 1 residue of the CDR3 end, and the germline J gene fills in the rest. CDR3 length: 14 amino acids. CDR1 is KGHPV, CDR2 FQNQEV, per germline (reference sequence). V lost 4 bases, J lost 1 base, and 3 bases stayed unmatched.